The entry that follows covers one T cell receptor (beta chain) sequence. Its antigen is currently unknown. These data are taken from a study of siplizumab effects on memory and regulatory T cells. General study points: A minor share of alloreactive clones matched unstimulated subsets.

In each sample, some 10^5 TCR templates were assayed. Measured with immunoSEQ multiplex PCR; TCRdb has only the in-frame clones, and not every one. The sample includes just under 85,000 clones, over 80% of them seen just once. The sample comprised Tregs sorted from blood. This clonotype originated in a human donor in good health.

The CDR3 spells CASTAGAGQKLFF. The CDR3 DNA is TGTGCCAGCACCGCAGGGGCCGGACAAAAACTGTTTTTT. This sequence joins TRBV28 and TRBJ1-4; perhaps TRBD1 as D (6 bases). The CDR3 is made up of 13 amino acids. Per germline, CDR1 MDHEN and CDR2 SYDVKM. V lost 7 bases and J lost 9, with 15 bases in between.